These T cell receptor beta chains were read from a single sample in a study of T cells in localized non-small cell lung cancer. Measured with immunoSEQ multiplex PCR; TCRdb has only the in-frame clones, and not every one. The top ten clones hold around 1.7% of a sample with 100,000 to 150,000 clones, more than 70% of them seen once. Sequenced material: peripheral blood, taken before any cancer treatment. These receptors all come from a female donor of 60 years or more with stage I lung adenocarcinoma. The CDR3 runs from the conserved cysteine through the conserved F or W. Fields, in order: CDR3 DNA, CDR3 protein, J gene, D gene, CDR3 length, V gene, clone size. D genes are given only for firm matches. Size tells how often a clone was seen (once, few, many) or the class of an expanded clone, and some rows leave it out.

CDR3 DNA: TGTGCCAGCAGTGTTTTAGGGGGCAATCAGCCCCAGCATTTT
CDR3 protein: CASSVLGGNQPQHF
J gene: TRBJ1-5
D gene: NA
CDR3 length: 14
V gene: TRBV2
clone size: NA

CDR3 DNA: TGTGCTAGCAGCAATGGTCCGAATCAGCCCCAGCATTTT
CDR3 protein: CASSNGPNQPQHF
J gene: TRBJ1-5
D gene: NA
CDR3 length: 13
V gene: TRBV7-7
clone size: NA

CDR3 DNA: TGTGCCAGCAGTTTATTGGCCGGACTAGCAGGCGGGGAGCTGTTTTTT
CDR3 protein: CASSLLAGLAGGELFF
J gene: TRBJ2-2
D gene: TRBD2
CDR3 length: 16
V gene: TRBV27
clone size: NA

CDR3 DNA: TGTGCCAGCAGCTTGACTAGCGGGAGGATAGTGGGTGAGCAGTTCTTC
CDR3 protein: CASSLTSGRIVGEQFF
J gene: TRBJ2-1
D gene: TRBD2
CDR3 length: 16
V gene: TRBV7-3
clone size: once

CDR3 DNA: TGTGCCATCAGTGAGATCCTAAAGCGGGGCACCGGGGAGCTGTTTTTT
CDR3 protein: CAISEILKRGTGELFF
J gene: TRBJ2-2
D gene: TRBD2
CDR3 length: 16
V gene: TRBV10-3
clone size: NA

CDR3 DNA: TGTGCCAGCAGTTTAACAGGGGGCTGGACTGAAGCTTTCTTT
CDR3 protein: CASSLTGGWTEAFF
J gene: TRBJ1-1
D gene: TRBD1
CDR3 length: 14
V gene: TRBV27
clone size: NA

CDR3 DNA: TGTGCCAGCTATGCTCCGGCGCGACAGGGGCGAGGCGAGCAGTACTTC
CDR3 protein: CASYAPARQGRGEQYF
J gene: TRBJ2-7
D gene: TRBD1
CDR3 length: 16
V gene: TRBV28
clone size: once

CDR3 DNA: TGTGCCTGGACCCCGTACGGGGGGGTTAACTATGGCTACACCTTC
CDR3 protein: CAWTPYGGVNYGYTF
J gene: TRBJ1-2
D gene: NA
CDR3 length: 15
V gene: TRBV30
clone size: NA

CDR3 DNA: TGCGCCAGCAGTGAGTCGAGGGCGGGAGGGAATGAGCAGTTCTTC
CDR3 protein: CASSESRAGGNEQFF
J gene: TRBJ2-1
D gene: TRBD2
CDR3 length: 15
V gene: TRBV10-1
clone size: NA

CDR3 DNA: TGTGCCAGCAGCTTAACGGGAGAAAACTACAATGAGCAGTTCTTC
CDR3 protein: CASSLTGENYNEQFF
J gene: TRBJ2-1
D gene: NA
CDR3 length: 15
V gene: TRBV7-2
clone size: NA

CDR3 DNA: TGTGCCAGCAGTTCTACCGGGACAGGGGTTTACAATGAGCAGTTCTTC
CDR3 protein: CASSSTGTGVYNEQFF
J gene: TRBJ2-1
D gene: TRBD1
CDR3 length: 16
V gene: TRBV27
clone size: NA

CDR3 DNA: TGTGCCAGCAGCTTTAGGGGCTTACGGGGCACCGGGGAGCTGTTTTTT
CDR3 protein: CASSFRGLRGTGELFF
J gene: TRBJ2-2
D gene: NA
CDR3 length: 16
V gene: TRBV7-9
clone size: NA

CDR3 DNA: TGTGCCAGCAGTGTCGACGGGGGCACTGAAGCTTTCTTT
CDR3 protein: CASSVDGGTEAFF
J gene: TRBJ1-1
D gene: NA
CDR3 length: 13
V gene: TRBV2
clone size: NA

CDR3 DNA: TGTGCCAGCAGCTTAACATCAGGACAAGAGACCCAGTACTTC
CDR3 protein: CASSLTSGQETQYF
J gene: TRBJ2-5
D gene: NA
CDR3 length: 14
V gene: TRBV7-8
clone size: NA

CDR3 DNA: TGTGCCAGCAGTAAAGAACACAGGGTAACCCACTATGGCTACACCTTC
CDR3 protein: CASSKEHRVTHYGYTF
J gene: TRBJ1-2
D gene: NA
CDR3 length: 16
V gene: TRBV28
clone size: NA

CDR3 DNA: TGTGCCAGCAGTTCCGAGGGGTATAGCACAGATACGCAGTATTTT
CDR3 protein: CASSSEGYSTDTQYF
J gene: TRBJ2-3
D gene: NA
CDR3 length: 15
V gene: TRBV27
clone size: NA

CDR3 DNA: TGTGCCAGCAGCGCCGAGGGGACTAGATATGCTGAGCAGTTCTTC
CDR3 protein: CASSAEGTRYAEQFF
J gene: TRBJ2-1
D gene: TRBD2
CDR3 length: 15
V gene: TRBV9
clone size: NA

CDR3 DNA: TGTGCCTGGAGTGTATTCGGCGGCAGCGGGAGTACTGAGCAGTTCTTC
CDR3 protein: CAWSVFGGSGSTEQFF
J gene: TRBJ2-1
D gene: TRBD2
CDR3 length: 16
V gene: TRBV30
clone size: NA

CDR3 DNA: TGCGCCAGCAGCTTGGAGGGTTTAAGGGATTCACCCCTCCACTTT
CDR3 protein: CASSLEGLRDSPLHF
J gene: TRBJ1-6
D gene: NA
CDR3 length: 15
V gene: TRBV5-1
clone size: NA

CDR3 DNA: TGTGCCAGTAGTATCGTCGCAGTGAACACTGAAGCTTTCTTT
CDR3 protein: CASSIVAVNTEAFF
J gene: TRBJ1-1
D gene: NA
CDR3 length: 14
V gene: TRBV19
clone size: NA

CDR3 DNA: TGTGCCAGCACCGAAAGAGGGCGGGTCTACACAGATACGCAGTATTTT
CDR3 protein: CASTERGRVYTDTQYF
J gene: TRBJ2-3
D gene: NA
CDR3 length: 16
V gene: TRBV28
clone size: NA

CDR3 DNA: TGTGCCAGCAGTGAAGGGGAAATCACTTCCTACAATGAGCAGTTCTTC
CDR3 protein: CASSEGEITSYNEQFF
J gene: TRBJ2-1
D gene: NA
CDR3 length: 16
V gene: TRBV2
clone size: NA

CDR3 DNA: TGCAGCGTTGACGAGGGACAGGTGGAGAACTATGGCTACACCTTC
CDR3 protein: CSVDEGQVENYGYTF
J gene: TRBJ1-2
D gene: TRBD1
CDR3 length: 15
V gene: TRBV29-1
clone size: NA

CDR3 DNA: TGCAGCGTTGAACTGGGACACTTGAACACCGGGGAGCTGTTTTTT
CDR3 protein: CSVELGHLNTGELFF
J gene: TRBJ2-2
D gene: NA
CDR3 length: 15
V gene: TRBV29-1
clone size: NA

CDR3 DNA: TGTGCCAGCAGTTTACACCTCCAGGGCCCGAACACTGAAGCTTTCTTT
CDR3 protein: CASSLHLQGPNTEAFF
J gene: TRBJ1-1
D gene: NA
CDR3 length: 16
V gene: TRBV27
clone size: NA

CDR3 DNA: TGTGCCAGCTGGGGCAGGGAGGTAGAGAAACTGTTTTTT
CDR3 protein: CASWGREVEKLFF
J gene: TRBJ1-4
D gene: NA
CDR3 length: 13
V gene: TRBV9
clone size: NA